This entry is about one T cell receptor beta chain. Its specificity is not known. Germline is not matched at one junction end, which may reflect a read error. The CDR3 length is 12 residues. Germline V gene data show CDR1 as SGHTA and CDR2 as FQGNSA. Study-level findings and limits: Greatest tumor Treg TCR overlap was with tumor naive CD4+ cells. In terms of TCR gene usage, tumor memory CD4+ T cells clustered together with blood and lymph node memory CD4+ cells, as well as with lymph node naive CD4+ cells.

Constant-region reverse primers amplified full-length variable regions, followed by semi-nested Nested Universal Primer A PCR. TCRdb independently ran MiXCR on the 5' RACE reads; one entry per CDR3 protein. The repertoire holds approximately 37,000 distinct CDR3 sequences, with around 18% as singletons. The specimen sequenced was naive CD4+ T cells sorted from a lymph node. As for subset: naive CD4+ T cells, CD4+CD45RA+CD25-. The chain links TRBV7-2 to TRBJ2-3, with 9 bases identical to TRBD2. This receptor was identified in a female donor with breast cancer. For the CDR3, the DNA is TGTGACAGCAGCCCCCAGCGGGAGGCTCAGTATTTT. Translated: CDSSPQREAQYF.